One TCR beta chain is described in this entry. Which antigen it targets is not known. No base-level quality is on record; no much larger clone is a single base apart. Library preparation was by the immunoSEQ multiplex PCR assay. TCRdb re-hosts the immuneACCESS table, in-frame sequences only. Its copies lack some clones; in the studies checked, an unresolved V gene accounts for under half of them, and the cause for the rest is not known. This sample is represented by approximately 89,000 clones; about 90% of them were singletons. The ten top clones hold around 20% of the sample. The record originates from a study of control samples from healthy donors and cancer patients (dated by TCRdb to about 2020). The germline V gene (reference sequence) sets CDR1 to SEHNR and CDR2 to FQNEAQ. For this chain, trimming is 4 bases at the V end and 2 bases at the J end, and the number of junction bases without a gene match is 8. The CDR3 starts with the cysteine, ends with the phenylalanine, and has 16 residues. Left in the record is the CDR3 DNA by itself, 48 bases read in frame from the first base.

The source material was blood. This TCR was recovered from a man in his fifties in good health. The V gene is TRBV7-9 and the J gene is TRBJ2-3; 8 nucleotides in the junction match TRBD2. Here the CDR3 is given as CASSSLSGIITDTQYF. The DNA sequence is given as TGTGCCAGCAGCTCTCTTAGCGGGATAATCACAGATACGCAGTATTTT.